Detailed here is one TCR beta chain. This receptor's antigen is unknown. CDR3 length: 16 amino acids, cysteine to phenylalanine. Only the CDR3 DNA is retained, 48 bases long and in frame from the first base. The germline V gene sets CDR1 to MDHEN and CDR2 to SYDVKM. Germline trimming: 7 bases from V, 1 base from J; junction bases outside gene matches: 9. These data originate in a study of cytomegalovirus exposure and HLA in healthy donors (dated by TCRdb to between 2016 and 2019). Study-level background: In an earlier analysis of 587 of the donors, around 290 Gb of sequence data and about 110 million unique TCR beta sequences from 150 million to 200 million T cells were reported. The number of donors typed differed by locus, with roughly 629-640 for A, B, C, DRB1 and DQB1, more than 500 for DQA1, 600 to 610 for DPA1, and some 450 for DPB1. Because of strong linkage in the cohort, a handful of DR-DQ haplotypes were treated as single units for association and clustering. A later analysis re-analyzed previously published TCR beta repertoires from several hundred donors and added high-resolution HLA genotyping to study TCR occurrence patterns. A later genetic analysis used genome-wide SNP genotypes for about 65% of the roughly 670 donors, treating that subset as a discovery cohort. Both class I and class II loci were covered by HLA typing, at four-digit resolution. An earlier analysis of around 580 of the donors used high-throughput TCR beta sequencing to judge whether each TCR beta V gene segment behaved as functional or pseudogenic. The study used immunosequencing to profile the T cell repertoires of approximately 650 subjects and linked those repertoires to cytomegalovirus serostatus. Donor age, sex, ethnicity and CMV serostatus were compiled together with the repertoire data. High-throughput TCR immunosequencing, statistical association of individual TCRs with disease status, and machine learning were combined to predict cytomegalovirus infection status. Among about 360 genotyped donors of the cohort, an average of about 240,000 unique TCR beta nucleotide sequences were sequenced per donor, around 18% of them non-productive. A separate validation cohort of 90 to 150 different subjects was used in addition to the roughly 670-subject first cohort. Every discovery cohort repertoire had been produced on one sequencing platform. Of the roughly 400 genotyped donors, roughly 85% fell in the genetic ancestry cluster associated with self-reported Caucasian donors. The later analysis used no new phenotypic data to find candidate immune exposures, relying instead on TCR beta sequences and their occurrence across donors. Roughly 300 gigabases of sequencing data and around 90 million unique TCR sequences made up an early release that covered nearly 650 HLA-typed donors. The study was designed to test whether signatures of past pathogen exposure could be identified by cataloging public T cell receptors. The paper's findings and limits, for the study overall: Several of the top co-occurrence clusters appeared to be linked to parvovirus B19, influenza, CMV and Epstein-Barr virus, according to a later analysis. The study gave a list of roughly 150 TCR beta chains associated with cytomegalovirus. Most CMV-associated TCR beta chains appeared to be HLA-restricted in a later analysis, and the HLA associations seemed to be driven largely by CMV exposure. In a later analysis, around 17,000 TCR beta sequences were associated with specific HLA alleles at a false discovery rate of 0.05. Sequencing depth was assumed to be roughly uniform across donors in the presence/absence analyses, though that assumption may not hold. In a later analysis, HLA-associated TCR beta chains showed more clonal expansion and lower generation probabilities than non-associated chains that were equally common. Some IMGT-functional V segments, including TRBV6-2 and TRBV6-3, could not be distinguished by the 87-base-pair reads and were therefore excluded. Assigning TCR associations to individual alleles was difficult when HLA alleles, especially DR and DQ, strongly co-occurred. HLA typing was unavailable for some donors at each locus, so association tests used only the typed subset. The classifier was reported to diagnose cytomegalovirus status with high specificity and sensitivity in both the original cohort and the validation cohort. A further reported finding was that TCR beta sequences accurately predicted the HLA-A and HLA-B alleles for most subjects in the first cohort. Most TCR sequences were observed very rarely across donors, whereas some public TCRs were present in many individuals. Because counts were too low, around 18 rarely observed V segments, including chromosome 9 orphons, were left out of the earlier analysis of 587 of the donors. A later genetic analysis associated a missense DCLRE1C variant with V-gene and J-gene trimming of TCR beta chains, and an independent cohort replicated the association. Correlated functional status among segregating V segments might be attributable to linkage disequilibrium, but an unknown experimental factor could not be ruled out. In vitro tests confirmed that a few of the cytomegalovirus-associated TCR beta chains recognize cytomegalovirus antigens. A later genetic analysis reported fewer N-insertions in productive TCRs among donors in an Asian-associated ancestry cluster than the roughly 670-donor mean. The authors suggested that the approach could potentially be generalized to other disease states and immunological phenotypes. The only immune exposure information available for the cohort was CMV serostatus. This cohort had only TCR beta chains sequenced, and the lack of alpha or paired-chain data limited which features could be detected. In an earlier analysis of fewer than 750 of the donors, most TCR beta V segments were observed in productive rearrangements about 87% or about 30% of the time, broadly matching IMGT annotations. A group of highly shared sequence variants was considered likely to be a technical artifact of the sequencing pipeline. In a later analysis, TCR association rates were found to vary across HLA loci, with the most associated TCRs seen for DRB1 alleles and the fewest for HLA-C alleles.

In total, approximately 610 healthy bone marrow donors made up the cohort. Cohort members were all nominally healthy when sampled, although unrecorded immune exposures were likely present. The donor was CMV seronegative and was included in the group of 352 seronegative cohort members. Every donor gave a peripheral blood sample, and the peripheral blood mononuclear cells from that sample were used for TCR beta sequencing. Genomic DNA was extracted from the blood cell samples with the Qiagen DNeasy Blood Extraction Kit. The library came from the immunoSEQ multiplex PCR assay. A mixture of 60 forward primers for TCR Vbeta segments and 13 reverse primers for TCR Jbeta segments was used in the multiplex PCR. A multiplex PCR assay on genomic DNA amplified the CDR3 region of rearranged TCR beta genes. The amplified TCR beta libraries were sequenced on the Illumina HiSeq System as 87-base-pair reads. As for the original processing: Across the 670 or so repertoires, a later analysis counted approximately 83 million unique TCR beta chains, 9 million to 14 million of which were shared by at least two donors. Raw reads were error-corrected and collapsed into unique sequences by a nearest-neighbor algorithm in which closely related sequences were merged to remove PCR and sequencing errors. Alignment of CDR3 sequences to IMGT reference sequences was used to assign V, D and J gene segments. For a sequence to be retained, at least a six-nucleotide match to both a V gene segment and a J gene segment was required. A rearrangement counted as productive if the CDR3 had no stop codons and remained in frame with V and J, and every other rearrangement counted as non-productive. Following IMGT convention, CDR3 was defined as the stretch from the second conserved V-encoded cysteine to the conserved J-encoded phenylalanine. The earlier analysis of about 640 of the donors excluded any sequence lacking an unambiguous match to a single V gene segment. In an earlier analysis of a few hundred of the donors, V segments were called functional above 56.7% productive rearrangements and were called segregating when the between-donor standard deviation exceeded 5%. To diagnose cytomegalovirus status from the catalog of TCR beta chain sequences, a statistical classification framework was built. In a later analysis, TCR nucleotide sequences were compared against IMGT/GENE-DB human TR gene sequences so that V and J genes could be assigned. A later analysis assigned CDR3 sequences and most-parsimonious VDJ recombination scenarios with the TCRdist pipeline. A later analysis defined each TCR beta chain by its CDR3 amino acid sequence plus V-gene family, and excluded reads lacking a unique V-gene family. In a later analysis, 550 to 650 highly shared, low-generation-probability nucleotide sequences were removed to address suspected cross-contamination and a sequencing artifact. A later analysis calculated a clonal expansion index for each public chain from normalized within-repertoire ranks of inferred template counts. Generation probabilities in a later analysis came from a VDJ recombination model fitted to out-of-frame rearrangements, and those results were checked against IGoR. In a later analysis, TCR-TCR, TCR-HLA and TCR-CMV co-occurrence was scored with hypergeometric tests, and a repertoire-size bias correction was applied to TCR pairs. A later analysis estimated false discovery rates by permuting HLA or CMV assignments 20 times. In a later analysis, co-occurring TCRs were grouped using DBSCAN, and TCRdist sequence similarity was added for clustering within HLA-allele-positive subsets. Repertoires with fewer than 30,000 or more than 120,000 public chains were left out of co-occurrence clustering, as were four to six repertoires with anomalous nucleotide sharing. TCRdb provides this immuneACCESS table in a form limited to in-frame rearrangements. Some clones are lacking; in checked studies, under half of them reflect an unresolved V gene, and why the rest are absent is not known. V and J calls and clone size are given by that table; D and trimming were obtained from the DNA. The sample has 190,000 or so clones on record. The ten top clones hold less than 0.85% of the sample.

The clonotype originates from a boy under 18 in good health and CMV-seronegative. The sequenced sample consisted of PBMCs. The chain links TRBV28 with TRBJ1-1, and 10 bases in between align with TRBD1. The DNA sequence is TGTGCCAGCACCGTGAGTGGACAGGGGGAGAACACTGAAGCTTTCTTT. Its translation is CASTVSGQGENTEAFF.